There are a few counts of the clone carrying this TCR beta chain. The study recruited exposed participants who had met a COVID-19 case within 2 weeks before entry. These data belong to a study of blood T cell repertoires in COVID-19. For the study at large: Italy, Spain and the United States were the sources of the convalescent and acute COVID-19 samples.

Germline lookup yields CDR1 MDHEN and CDR2 SYDVKM. CDR3 length equals 12 residues. The germline V and J ends were trimmed by 3 bases and 4 bases, with 6 bases remaining between them. Authors' analysis steps: Using reference gene primer amplification, nucleated cell counts were estimated. Data came from immunoSEQ multiplex PCR; TCRdb stores just in-frame clones and leaves some out. D and trimming were read from the DNA, whereas the V and J calls and clone size are those reported in that table. The sample has about 230,000 clones; 88% are singletons. The sequenced sample consisted of PBMCs or T cells enriched from blood (not recorded which). V gene TRBV28 combines with J gene TRBJ1-2, with D unresolved. The sequence came from a woman between 25 and 40 years old who had been exposed to COVID-19. The CDR3 region is CASSFRLYGYTF. In DNA form, the CDR3 reads TGTGCCAGCAGTTTTCGACTCTATGGCTACACCTTC.